This TCR beta chain is from a study of shared clonotypes between healthy human individuals. This CDR3 is built from 17 residues. V was clipped by 5 bases and J by 5 bases; unmatched bases: 16. CDR1 is SSHAT and CDR2 is FNYEAQ in the germline V gene (reference sequence). This table comes from immunoSEQ multiplex PCR, and its TCRdb copy is limited to in-frame clones, with some not included. The sample lists around 690,000 clones, about 90% seen once, with around a third in the top ten. Overall study results and limits: About 5% of naive CD4 clonotypes were shared across several donors.

With respect to this clone: What it recognizes is unknown.

Sequenced sample: memory CD8+ T cells from PBMCs. Documented subset: CD45RO+ cells pooled with CCR7-negative TemRA cells. The chain carries TRBV7-7 and TRBJ2-7; 9 bases map to TRBD1. This clonotype was sampled from a man aged 18-30 years in good health. Some clones in this sample may be carry-over from other donors' samples. In nucleotides, the CDR3 is TGTGCCAGCAGCCCGCTGCCGGGACAGGGCCGAGGCGACGAGCAGTACTTC. Translation gives CASSPLPGQGRGDEQYF.